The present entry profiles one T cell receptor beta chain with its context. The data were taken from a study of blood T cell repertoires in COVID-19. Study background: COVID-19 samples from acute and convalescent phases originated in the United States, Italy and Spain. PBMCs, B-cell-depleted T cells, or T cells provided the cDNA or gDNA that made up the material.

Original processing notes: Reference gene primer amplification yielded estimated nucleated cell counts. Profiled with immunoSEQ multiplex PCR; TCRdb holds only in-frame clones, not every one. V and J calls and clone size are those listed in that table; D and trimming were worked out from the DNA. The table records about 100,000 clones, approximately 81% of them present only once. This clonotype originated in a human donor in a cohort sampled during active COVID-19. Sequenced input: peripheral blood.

The CDR3 loop is CARETGNYGYTF. CDR3 in DNA: TGTGCCAGAGAGACAGGGAACTATGGCTACACCTTC. The chain uses TRBV2 and TRBJ1-2; 7 bases align to TRBD1. The CDR3 length is 12 residues. Germline CDR1 and CDR2: SNHLY and FYNNEI. V shed 9 bases, J shed 2 bases, and the junction held 3 bases outside the gene matches.